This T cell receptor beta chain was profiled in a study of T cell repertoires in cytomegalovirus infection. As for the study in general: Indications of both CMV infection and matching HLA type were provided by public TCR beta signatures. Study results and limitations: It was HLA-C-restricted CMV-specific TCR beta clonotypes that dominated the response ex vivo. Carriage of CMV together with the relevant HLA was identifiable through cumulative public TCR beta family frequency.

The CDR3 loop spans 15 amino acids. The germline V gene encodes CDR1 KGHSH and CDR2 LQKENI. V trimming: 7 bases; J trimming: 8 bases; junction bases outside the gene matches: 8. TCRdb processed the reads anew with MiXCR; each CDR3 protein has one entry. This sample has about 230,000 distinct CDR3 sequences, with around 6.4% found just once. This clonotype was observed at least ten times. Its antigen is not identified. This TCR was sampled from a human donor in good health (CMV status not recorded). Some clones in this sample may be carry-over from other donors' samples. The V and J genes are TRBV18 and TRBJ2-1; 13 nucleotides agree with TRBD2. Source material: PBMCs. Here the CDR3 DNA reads TGTGCCAGCTTCCAGGGACTAGCGGGGTTGGATGAGCAGTTCTTC. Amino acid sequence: CASFQGLAGLDEQFF. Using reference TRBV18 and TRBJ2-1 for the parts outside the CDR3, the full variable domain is NAGVMQNPRHLVRRRGQEARLRCSPMKGHSHVYWYRQLPEEGLKFMVYLQKENIIDESGMPKERFSAEFPKEGPSILRIQQVVRGDSAAYFCASFQGLAGLDEQFFGPGTRLTVL.